This entry is about one T cell receptor (beta chain). Its target antigen remains unknown. Mismatch with germline at one junction end may stem from a read error. Using a BD FACSAria II cell sorter, four subsets defined by PD-1 and/or TIGIT were sorted out of live CD3+CD8+TCRalphabeta+ cells. Circulating CD8 T cells were sorted into four subsets by PD-1 and TIGIT expression to characterize their relevance to anti-PD-1 therapy response. For each sorted CD8 T-cell subset, both the TCR alpha and TCR beta chains were sequenced. Peripheral blood was collected at three points: before the first anti-PD-1 injection, after two injections and after four injections. Ficoll gradient centrifugation was used to isolate PBMCs immediately. Until use, PBMCs were kept cryopreserved in liquid nitrogen in RPMI containing approximately 20% FCS and 10% DMSO. After thawing, PBMCs were stained with a viability dye plus antibodies against CD3, CD8alpha, TCRalphabeta, PD-1 and TIGIT. The RNeasy Kit was used to extract total RNA, and all samples came in with a RIN above 7.

Sequences MDHEN (CDR1) and SYDVKM (CDR2) are obtained from the germline V gene. From the cysteine up to the phenylalanine, the CDR3 has a length of 18 residues. Only CDR3 DNA remains: 54 bases, in frame from the first base. This specimen belongs to a study of circulating CD8 cells and anti-PD-1 response in melanoma (dated by TCRdb to about 2020). Regarding the research as a whole: Patients received nivolumab intravenously at 3 mg/kg every 2 weeks. Of the roughly 13 patients in the melanoma cohort, anti-PD-1 was received as first-line therapy by seven patients, and prior targeted therapy or immunotherapy had been received by six patients. Patients with complete or partial responses were counted as responders, while patients with stable or progressive disease (RECIST v1.1) were counted as non-responders. A total of around 11 melanoma patients were included in the TCR repertoire analysis, 4 of them responders and 7 non-responders. PD-1 on on-treatment samples was detected using a biotinylated anti-human IgG4 antibody. Points the paper makes about the study in general: Because tumor material could not be accessed, tumor reactivity was instead assessed with peptide assays on expanded sorted subsets. Only baseline and M1 samples from a small cohort with few responders were used in the published TCR repertoire comparisons. Repertoires were found to be largely private between subsets, with under 7.5% of TRB clonotypes shared at M1, and the highest sharing was observed between DPOS and TIGIT. Because material was limited, most experiments were generally run without replicates. The DNEG repertoire was the most diverse; PD-1 and DPOS showed similar, higher clonality, and TIGIT repertoires were the least diverse. The cohort mixed treatment-naive and previously treated patients, which the authors noted could influence results.

TCRdb names NextSeq 500 as the instrument used. The QIAseq Immune Repertoire RNA Library Kit, Human TCR Panel was used to prepare TCR libraries from about 14 ng of total RNA. Sequencing of the TCR libraries was done on an Illumina NextSeq with a Mid Output V2 kit and asymmetric 261x41 paired-end reads. Every TCR library was diluted down to roughly 3.9 nM, then pooled, denatured and loaded at around 1 pM. Turning to the authors' computational methods: TCR FASTQ files were processed in the QIAGEN GeneGlobe Data Analysis Center, with downstream analysis in R 3.5.2. Clonality was computed as one minus Shannon entropy normalized by the log of the number of unique productive sequences. Within each subset, Fisher exact tests at 5% FDR identified TRA or TRB clonotypes differing in abundance between baseline and M1. Differentially abundant clonotypes were categorized as emerging, expanding, contracting or non-expanding/contracting. Repertoire overlap between patients was measured with Morisita's overlap index. TCRdb trimmed the raw reads at Q25, called clones with MiXCR and kept productive beta chains. Under each unique CDR3 protein, matching rows form one entry showing the most common genes and DNA. The V and J calls shown here were made by TCRdb, not taken from the authors' results. This sample comprises 440 or so distinct CDR3 sequences, roughly a tenth of them detected only once. The top ten clones comprise around 45% of the sample.

The rearranged chain carries TRBV28 and TRBJ1-4; TRBD1 is perhaps the D gene, given 6 matching bases. This material consisted of CD8+ T cells from PBMCs, taken at baseline or after one month of anti-PD-1 therapy (not recorded which). The source is a human donor with melanoma. The nucleotide sequence is TGTGCCGGCAGTTTCCAAATTACAGGGAACCCAACTAATGAAAAACTGTTTTTT. Protein translation: CAGSFQITGNPTNEKLFF.